This TCR beta chain was sequenced for a study of blood T cell repertoires in COVID-19. At the level of the study: Some COVID-19 samples were acute and others convalescent; all came from the United States, Italy and Spain.

The V and J ends lost 8 bases and 8 bases respectively, with 21 bases between them. The CDR3 runs 14 residues. The germline V gene encodes CDR1 MNHEY and CDR2 SMNVEV (reference sequence). Enrolment of Seattle patients took place during active infection, and they were followed longitudinally. Measured with immunoSEQ multiplex PCR; TCRdb has only the in-frame clones, and not every one. The sample shows roughly 320,000 clones, about nine tenths of them seen only once. Sequences were obtained from peripheral blood. The chain uses TRBV27 and TRBJ1-2, with D possibly matching TRBD1 (6 bases). This clonotype was sampled from a woman between 50 and 59 years old with COVID-19, enrolled during active disease. CDR3: CASGNRVRGEGYTF. The CDR3 DNA follows: TGTGCCAGCGGAAACAGGGTTCGTGGGGAGGGCTACACCTTC.